This T cell receptor (beta chain) appears in the sequencing data of a study of T cell responses to AZD1222 COVID-19 vaccine. The wider study: Pooling covered second doses at about 4 or about 12 weeks.

Note on this clone: Antigen specificity is unknown.

Germline-derived CDR1 and CDR2 are LNHNV and YYDKDF (reference sequence). V gave up 1 base and J gave up 4 bases, with 9 bases separating them. CDR3 length equals 14 residues. Study-wide results and caveats: There were vaccine-associated CD4 TCRs across spike, dominant at 160-218 and 743-854. Reportedly, nearly half the spike-specific TCRs target unmutated variant regions.

The table came from immunoSEQ multiplex PCR; TCRdb's copy has only in-frame clones and leaves some out. In the table there are 130,000 to 150,000 clones, 85% to 95% of which are singletons. This receptor was identified in an adult in good health. The chain recombines TRBV15 with TRBJ2-3, with a weak D call TRBD2 (5 bases). Sample: peripheral blood, taken on day 0 of AZD1222 vaccination. The CDR3 region is CATSRGGVPDTQYF. The CDR3 DNA is TGTGCCACCAGCAGAGGGGGAGTCCCAGATACGCAGTATTTT.